This passage covers 18 T cell receptor beta chains from one sample sequenced in a study of T cells in Graves' hyperthyroidism and ophthalmopathy. What was amplified from RNA transcripts were TCR beta CDR3 regions. The primer set for the first-round RT-PCR of the TCR CDR3 was HTBI. TCRdb recomputed calls from the multiplex PCR reads with MiXCR, one row per CDR3 protein. Here the sample spans about 610,000 distinct CDR3 sequences, around 16% being singletons. Specimen: blood. The receptors here all came from a woman between 35 and 50 years old with Graves' ophthalmopathy.

The V gene is TRBV4-1, the J gene TRBJ1-2; possibly TRBD1 for D (6 bases). V shed 0 bases and J shed 4 bases, with 12 bases lying between them. CDR1 MGHRA and CDR2 YSYEKL come from the germline V gene. The CDR3 spans 15 residues. The CDR3 region is CASSQDGGGGYGYTF. CDR3 sequence (DNA): TGCGCCAGCAGCCAAGACGGAGGGGGGGGCTATGGCTACACCTTC.

This clonotype was found many times. The DNA for the CDR3 is TGCAGTTTTCTACGTGAGACCGGGGAGCTGTTTTTT. Translated, it gives CSFLRETGELFF. This chain joins TRBV20-1 and TRBJ2-2, with D unclear. V shed 8 bases and J shed 5 bases, with 12 bases lying between them. This CDR3 spans 12 amino acids. Germline CDR1 reads DFQATT; CDR2 reads SNEGSKA (reference sequence).

This clonotype was detected ten times or more. V usage is TRBV3-1 and J usage is TRBJ1-2; D is unclear. Trimming removed 8 bases at V and 6 bases at J, with 13 bases between. The CDR3 is made up of 12 amino acids. The germline CDR1 and CDR2 sequences are LGHDT and YNNKEL (reference sequence). The CDR3 reads CASPLSGNGYTF. As DNA, the CDR3 is TGTGCCAGCCCCTTGTCGGGAAATGGCTACACCTTC.

This clonotype was counted between two and nine times. The chain couples TRBV7-8 to TRBJ2-1, with 8 positions matching TRBD2. The CDR3 length is 13 residues. V was clipped by 5 bases and J by 8 bases; unmatched bases: 5. Germline V gives CDR1 SGHVS, CDR2 FQNEAQ. The CDR3 coding sequence is TGTGCCAGCAGCGATGGACTAGCCGATGAGCAGTTCTTC. Translation gives CASSDGLADEQFF.

Regarding this clonotype: A much larger clone lies one base from this, so it may be a read error. The chain joins TRBV15 to TRBJ2-1; D not resolved. Per germline, CDR1 LNHNV and CDR2 YYDKDF (reference sequence). The CDR3 totals 14 residues. The CDR3 spells CATSRDSGRNEQSF. The CDR3 DNA reads TGTGCCACCAGCAGAGATTCGGGTCGCAATGAGCAGTCCTTC.

In its sample, this clonotype was seen many times. The chain couples TRBV12-3 or TRBV12-4 to TRBJ1-5; TRBD1 aligns across 7 bases. V trimming: 2 bases; J trimming: 2 bases; junction bases outside the gene matches: 3. The CDR3 sequence is 15 residues long. CDR3 nucleotide sequence: TGTGCCAGCAGTTTACAGGGGGTCGGCAATCAGCCCCAGCATTTT. This sequence encodes CASSLQGVGNQPQHF.

At least ten counts were recorded for this clonotype. The chain combines TRBV3-1 with TRBJ2-3; D is unresolved. Germline-derived CDR1 and CDR2 are LGHDT and YNNKEL (reference sequence). Trimming removed 2 bases from V and 0 bases from J, with 6 bases in between. The CDR3 totals 14 residues. CDR3 DNA: TGTGCCAGCAGCCAATCCGATAGCACAGATACGCAGTATTTT. Its protein is CASSQSDSTDTQYF.

This clonotype was detected ten times or more. The chain recombines TRBV14 with TRBJ1-1; the D is unclear. Per germline, CDR1 SGHDN and CDR2 FVKESK. V lost 0 bases to trimming and J lost 0 bases, with 14 bases between them. This CDR3 region has 17 residues. In DNA form, the CDR3 reads TGTGCCAGCAGCCAAGAAAGCGGGATTCTCATGAACACTGAAGCTTTCTTT. Translating it yields CASSQESGILMNTEAFF.

Worth noting for this clonotype: It may be a read error: a sequence one base away is much more abundant. The chain carries TRBV4-1 and TRBJ2-3; D gene uncertain. The CDR3 sequence is 12 residues long. V was trimmed by 2 bases and J by 4 bases, leaving 4 bases between them. Germline V CDR1 and CDR2: MGHRA, YSYEKL. CDR3 sequence reads: CASSQSADTQYF. The CDR3 nucleotides are TGCGCCAGCAGCCAAAGCGCAGATACGCAGTATTTT.

This clonotype came up a few times. The V call is TRBV28, the J call TRBJ2-3; 9 nucleotides align to TRBD1. Germline V CDR1 and CDR2: MDHEN, SYDVKM. V lost 3 bases and J lost 1; bases outside the gene matches: 2. The CDR3 contains 15 residues. CDR3 bases: TGTGCCAGCAGTTTGTGGGACAGGGGCACAGATACGCAGTATTTT. Encoded protein: CASSLWDRGTDTQYF. The variable domain in full, with the rest retrieved from reference TRBV28 and TRBJ2-3, is DVKVTQSSRYLVKRTGEKVFLECVQDMDHENMFWYRQDPGLGLRLIYFSYDVKMKEKGDIPEGYSVSREKKERFSLILESASTNQTSMYLCASSLWDRGTDTQYFGPGTRLTVL.

This clonotype was observed a few times. The chain combines TRBV6-2 or TRBV6-3 with TRBJ2-1; the D call may be TRBD1 or TRBD2 (5 bases each). V gave up 0 bases and J gave up 7 bases, with 13 bases separating them. Germline V gene lookup returns CDR1 MNHEY and CDR2 SVGEGT. The CDR3 spans 15 residues. The CDR3 sequence is CASSYSGTSRNEQFF. The CDR3 DNA follows: TGTGCCAGCAGTTACTCGGGGACCTCGAGAAATGAGCAGTTCTTC.

The CDR3 DNA reads TGTGCCAGTAGTATAGTTGCTAGCGGAAGCTCCTACGAGCAGTACTTC. Protein sequence: CASSIVASGSSYEQYF. This chain uses TRBV19 with TRBJ2-7; 7 bases agree with TRBD2. Germline CDR1 LNHDA, CDR2 SQIVND (reference sequence). The CDR3 spans 16 residues. The V segment lost 1 base and the J segment 0 bases; nucleotides outside the gene matches: 6.

This clonotype was counted many times. The chain couples TRBV7-3 to TRBJ2-7; unclear D gene. Per the germline V gene, CDR1 is SGHTA and CDR2 is FQGTGA. The V end was cut by 5 bases, the J end by 0 bases, with 11 bases between. This CDR3 has 14 amino acids. The CDR3 DNA follows: TGTGCCAGCAGCCCCCACCGGAGCTCCTACGAGCAGTACTTC. This encodes CASSPHRSSYEQYF.

This clonotype was counted at least ten times. The chain joins TRBV12-3 or TRBV12-4 to TRBJ2-3, with D uncertain. V gave up 1 base and J gave up 3 bases, with 17 bases separating them. The CDR3 is 17 amino acids. CDR3 bases: TGTGCCAGCAGTTTAGACCCCGAGGCCTATACGACAGATACGCAGTATTTT. Protein product: CASSLDPEAYTTDTQYF.

This clonotype was seen more than once but under ten times. The chain links TRBV6-1 to TRBJ2-1; D perhaps matches TRBD2 (7 bases). The CDR3 contains 14 residues. Looked up from germline, CDR1 is MNHNS and CDR2 is SASEGT. The V gene lost 6 bases and the J gene lost 5 bases, with 14 bases spanning the gap. This CDR3 is CASRGASGNNEQFF. The CDR3 region has the DNA TGTGCCAGCAGGGGGGCTAGCGGAAACAATGAGCAGTTCTTC.

This clonotype came up a few times. The V gene is TRBV18, the J gene TRBJ1-3; the D gene is possibly TRBD1 (5 bases). Germline V gene lookup returns CDR1 KGHSH and CDR2 LQKENI. Deletions cut 4 bases from V and 5 bases from J, with 15 bases between. The CDR3 has 15 amino acids. CDR3 in amino acids: CASSRAGGDRNTIYF. CDR3 in DNA: TGTGCCAGCTCACGCGCCGGAGGGGACCGAAACACCATATATTTT.

This clonotype was seen ten or more times. The V gene is TRBV28, the J gene TRBJ2-7, with D possibly matching TRBD2 (5 bases). V dropped 2 bases and J dropped 3 bases, with 11 bases sitting between them. The CDR3 consists of 14 residues. Germline CDR1 MDHEN, CDR2 SYDVKM. The CDR3 here is CASSLTGSIYEQYF. CDR3 nucleotide sequence: TGTGCCAGCAGTTTAACGGGATCCATCTACGAGCAGTACTTC. The full variable domain, with the rest looked up from reference TRBV28 and TRBJ2-7, is DVKVTQSSRYLVKRTGEKVFLECVQDMDHENMFWYRQDPGLGLRLIYFSYDVKMKEKGDIPEGYSVSREKKERFSLILESASTNQTSMYLCASSLTGSIYEQYFGPGTRLTVT.

This clonotype occurred many times. The chain couples TRBV5-1 to TRBJ2-1; 8 nucleotides match TRBD1. The germline V gene has CDR1 SGHRS and CDR2 YFSETQ. V lost 2 bases to trimming and J lost 12 bases; unmatched junction nucleotides: 10. This CDR3 spans 14 amino acids. CDR3 nucleotides: TGCGCCAGCAGCTTAGGGACAGGCCGCTTGGGGCAGTTCTTC. It specifies CASSLGTGRLGQFF.